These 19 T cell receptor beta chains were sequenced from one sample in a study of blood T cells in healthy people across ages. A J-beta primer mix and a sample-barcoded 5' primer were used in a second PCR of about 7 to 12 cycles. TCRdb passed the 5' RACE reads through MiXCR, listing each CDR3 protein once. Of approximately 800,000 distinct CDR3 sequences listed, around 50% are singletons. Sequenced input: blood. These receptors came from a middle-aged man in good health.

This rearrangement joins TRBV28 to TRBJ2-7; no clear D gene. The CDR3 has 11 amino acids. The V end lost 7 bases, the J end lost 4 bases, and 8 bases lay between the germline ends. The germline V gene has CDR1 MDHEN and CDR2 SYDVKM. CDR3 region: CASTSLYEQYF. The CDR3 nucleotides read TGTGCCAGCACCTCCCTTTACGAGCAGTACTTC.

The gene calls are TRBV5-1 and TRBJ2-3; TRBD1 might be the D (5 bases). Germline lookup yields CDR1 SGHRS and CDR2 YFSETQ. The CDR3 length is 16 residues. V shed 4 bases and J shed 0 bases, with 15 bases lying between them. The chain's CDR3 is CASSLYQTESTDTQYF. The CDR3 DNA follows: TGCGCCAGCAGCCTATATCAGACAGAAAGCACAGATACGCAGTATTTT.

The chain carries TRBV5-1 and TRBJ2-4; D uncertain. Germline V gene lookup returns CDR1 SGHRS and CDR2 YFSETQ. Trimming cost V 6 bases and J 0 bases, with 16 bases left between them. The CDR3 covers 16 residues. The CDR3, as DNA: TGCGCCAGCAACGACGGGTCTAGTCTAGCCAAAAACATTCAGTACTTC. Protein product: CASNDGSSLAKNIQYF.

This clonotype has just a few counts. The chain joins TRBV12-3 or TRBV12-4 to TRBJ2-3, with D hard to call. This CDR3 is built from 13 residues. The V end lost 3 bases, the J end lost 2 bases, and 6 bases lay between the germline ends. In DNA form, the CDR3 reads TGTGCCAGCAGTTTCGGGTACACAGATACGCAGTATTTT. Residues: CASSFGYTDTQYF.

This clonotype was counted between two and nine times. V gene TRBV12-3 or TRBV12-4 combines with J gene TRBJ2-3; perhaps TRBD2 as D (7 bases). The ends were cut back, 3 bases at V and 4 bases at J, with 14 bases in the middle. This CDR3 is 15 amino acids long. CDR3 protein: CASSLQGRAADTQYF. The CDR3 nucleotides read TGTGCCAGCAGTTTGCAGGGGAGGGCGGCAGATACGCAGTATTTT.

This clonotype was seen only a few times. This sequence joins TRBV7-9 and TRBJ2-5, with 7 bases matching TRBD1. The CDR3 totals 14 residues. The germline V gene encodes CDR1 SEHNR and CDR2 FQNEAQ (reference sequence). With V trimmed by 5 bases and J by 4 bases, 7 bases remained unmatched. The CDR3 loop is CASSPLRQGETQYF. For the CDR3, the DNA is TGTGCCAGCAGCCCTTTACGACAGGGAGAGACCCAGTACTTC.

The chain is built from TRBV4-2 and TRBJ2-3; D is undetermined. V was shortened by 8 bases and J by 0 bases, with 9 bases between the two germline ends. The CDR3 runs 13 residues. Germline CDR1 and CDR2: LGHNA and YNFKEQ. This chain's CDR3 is CASSQTSTDTQYF. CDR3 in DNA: TGTGCCAGCTCCCAGACTAGCACAGATACGCAGTATTTT.

The CDR3 region is CATSDFSGPRDTQYF. DNA of the CDR3: TGTGCCACCAGTGATTTCTCCGGACCGCGAGATACGCAGTATTTT. The chain uses TRBV24-1 and TRBJ2-3; D is undetermined. V was clipped by 1 base and J by 5 bases, with 12 bases between them. This CDR3 has 15 residues. Germline-derived CDR1 and CDR2 are KGHDR and SFDVKD.

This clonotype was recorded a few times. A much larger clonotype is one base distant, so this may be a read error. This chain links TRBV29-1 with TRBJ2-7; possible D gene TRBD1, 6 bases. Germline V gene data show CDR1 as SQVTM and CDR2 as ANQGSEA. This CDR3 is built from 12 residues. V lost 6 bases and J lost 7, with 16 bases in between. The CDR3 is CSVKKGGDEQYF. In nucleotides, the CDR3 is TGCAGCGTCAAAAAAGGGGGAGATGAGCAGTACTTC.

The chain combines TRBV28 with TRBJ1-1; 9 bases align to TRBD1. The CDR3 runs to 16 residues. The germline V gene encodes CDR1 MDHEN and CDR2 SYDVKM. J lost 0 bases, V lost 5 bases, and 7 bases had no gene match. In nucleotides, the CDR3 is TGTGCCAGCAGTCTAGGGGGACAGGGTATGAACACTGAAGCTTTCTTT. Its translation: CASSLGGQGMNTEAFF.

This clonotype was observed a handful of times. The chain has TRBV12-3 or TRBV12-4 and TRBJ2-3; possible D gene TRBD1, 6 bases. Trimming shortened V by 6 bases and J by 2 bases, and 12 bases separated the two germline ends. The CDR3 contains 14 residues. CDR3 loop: CASSGQRTTDTQYF. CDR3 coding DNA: TGTGCCAGCAGCGGACAGAGAACCACAGATACGCAGTATTTT.

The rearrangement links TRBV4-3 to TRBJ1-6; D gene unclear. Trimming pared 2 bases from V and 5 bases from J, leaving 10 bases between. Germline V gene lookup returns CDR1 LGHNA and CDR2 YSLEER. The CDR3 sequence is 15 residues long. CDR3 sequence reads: CASSQRRQNNSPLHF. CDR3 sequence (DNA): TGCGCCAGCAGCCAACGGCGGCAGAATAATTCACCCCTCCACTTT.

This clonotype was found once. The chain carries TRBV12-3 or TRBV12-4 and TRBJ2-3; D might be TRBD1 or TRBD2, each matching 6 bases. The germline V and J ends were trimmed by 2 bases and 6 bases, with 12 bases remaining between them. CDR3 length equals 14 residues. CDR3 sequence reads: CASSLTGAGDTQYF. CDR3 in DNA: TGTGCCAGCAGTTTAACGGGGGCCGGTGATACGCAGTATTTT.

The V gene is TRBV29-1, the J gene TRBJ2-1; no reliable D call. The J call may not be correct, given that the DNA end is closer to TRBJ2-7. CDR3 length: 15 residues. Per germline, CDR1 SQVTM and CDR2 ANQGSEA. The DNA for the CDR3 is TGCAGCGTTTATCCCAGACGGTTACGATACAATGAGCAGTACTTC. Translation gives CSVYPRRLRYNEQYF.

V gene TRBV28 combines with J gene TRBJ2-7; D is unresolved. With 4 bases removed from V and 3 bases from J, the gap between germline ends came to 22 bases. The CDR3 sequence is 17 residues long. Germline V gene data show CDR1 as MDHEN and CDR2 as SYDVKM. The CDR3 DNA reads TGTGCCAGCAGTTCTCCGCGGCCTAGTGGATCCGTCTACGAGCAGTACTTC. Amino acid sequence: CASSSPRPSGSVYEQYF.

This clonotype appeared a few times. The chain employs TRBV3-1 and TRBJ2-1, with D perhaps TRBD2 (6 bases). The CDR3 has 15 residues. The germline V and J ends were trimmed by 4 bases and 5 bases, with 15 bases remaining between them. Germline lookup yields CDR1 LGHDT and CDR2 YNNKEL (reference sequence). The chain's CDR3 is CASSPLAGQNNEQFF. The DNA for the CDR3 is TGTGCCAGCAGCCCCCTGGCGGGGCAAAACAATGAGCAGTTCTTC.

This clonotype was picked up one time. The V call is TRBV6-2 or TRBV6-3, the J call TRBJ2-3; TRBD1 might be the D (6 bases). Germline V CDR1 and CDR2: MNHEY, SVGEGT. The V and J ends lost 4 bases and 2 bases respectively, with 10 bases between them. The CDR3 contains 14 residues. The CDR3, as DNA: TGTGCCAGCAGTTCAGGGGCCCCCACAGATACGCAGTATTTT. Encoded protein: CASSSGAPTDTQYF.

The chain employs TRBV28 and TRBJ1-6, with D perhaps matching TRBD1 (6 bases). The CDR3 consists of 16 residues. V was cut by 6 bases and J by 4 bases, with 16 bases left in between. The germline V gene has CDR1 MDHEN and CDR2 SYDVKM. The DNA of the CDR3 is TGTGCCAGCAGCCTTGACAGGTGGGCGTATAATTCACCCCTCCACTTT. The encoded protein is CASSLDRWAYNSPLHF.

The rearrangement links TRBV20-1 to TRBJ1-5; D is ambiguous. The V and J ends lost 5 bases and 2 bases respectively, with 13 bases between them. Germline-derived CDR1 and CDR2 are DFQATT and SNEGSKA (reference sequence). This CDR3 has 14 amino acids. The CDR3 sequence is CSADKPVGNQPQHF. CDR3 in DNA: TGCAGTGCTGACAAACCCGTGGGCAATCAGCCCCAGCATTTT.